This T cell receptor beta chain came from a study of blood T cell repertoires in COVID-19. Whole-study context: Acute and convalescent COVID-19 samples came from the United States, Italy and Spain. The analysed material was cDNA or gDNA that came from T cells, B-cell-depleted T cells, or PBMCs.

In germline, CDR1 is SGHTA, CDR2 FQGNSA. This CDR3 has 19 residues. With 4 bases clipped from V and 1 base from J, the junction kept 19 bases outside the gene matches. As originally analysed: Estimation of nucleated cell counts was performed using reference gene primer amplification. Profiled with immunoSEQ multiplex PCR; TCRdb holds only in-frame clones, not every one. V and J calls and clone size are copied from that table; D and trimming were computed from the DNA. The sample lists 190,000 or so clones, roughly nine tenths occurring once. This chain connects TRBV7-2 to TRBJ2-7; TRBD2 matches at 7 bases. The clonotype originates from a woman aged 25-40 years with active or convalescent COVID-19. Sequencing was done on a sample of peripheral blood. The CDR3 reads CASSSTMGGRTDGSYEQYF. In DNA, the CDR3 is TGTGCCAGCAGCTCGACTATGGGGGGGAGGACCGATGGGTCCTACGAGCAGTACTTC.